The 5 T cell receptor beta chains listed next were all sequenced from one sample in a study of blood T cells in healthy people across ages. The use of a sample-barcoded 5' primer and a J-beta primer mix characterized a second PCR of roughly 6 to 11 cycles. One entry per CDR3 protein results from TCRdb running MiXCR on the 5' RACE reads. The profile covers fewer than 2,000,000 distinct CDR3 sequences, with roughly 32% appearing a single time and about 11% taken by the ten largest. Sequences were obtained from blood. These receptors all stem from a woman aged 30 to 39 in good health.

This clonotype was seen more than once but under ten times. This chain joins TRBV6-2 or TRBV6-3 and TRBJ2-5; TRBD2 aligns across 10 bases. With V trimmed by 4 bases and J by 11 bases, 19 bases remained unmatched. The germline V gene encodes CDR1 MNHEY and CDR2 SVGEGT. The CDR3 runs to 17 residues. The CDR3 nucleotides are TGTGCCAGCAGTTTCGACCTAGCGGGAGTTGGTCTTGGAGAGCAGTACTTC. Protein sequence: CASSFDLAGVGLGEQYF.

This clonotype was counted at least ten times. V and J are TRBV15 and TRBJ2-3, with a weak D call TRBD1 (6 bases). Germline CDR1 is LNHNV and CDR2 is YYDKDF (reference sequence). Trimming stripped 3 bases from V and 2 bases from J, with 12 bases between. The CDR3 length is 15 residues. Here the CDR3 DNA reads TGTGCCACCAGCAGCGGACAGACCGACACAGATACGCAGTATTTT. It translates to CATSSGQTDTDTQYF.

The chain has TRBV6-2 or TRBV6-3 and TRBJ2-3; no firm D call. CDR3 length: 16 residues. Trimming took 7 bases from V and 1 from J, leaving 18 bases between them. In germline, CDR1 is MNHEY, CDR2 SVGEGT. The DNA for the CDR3 is TGTGCCAGCAAATACCGGGTCAGCAAACGCACAGATACGCAGTATTTT. Residues: CASKYRVSKRTDTQYF.

This clonotype has just a few counts. The chain links TRBV4-1 to TRBJ1-4, with TRBD1 matching 8 bases. The germline CDR1 and CDR2 sequences are MGHRA and YSYEKL. Unmatched junction bases numbered 5, after V lost 1 base and J lost 7 bases. The CDR3 is 15 amino acids. This CDR3 is CASSQADRVFEKLFF. CDR3 DNA sequence: TGCGCCAGCAGCCAAGCGGACAGGGTATTTGAAAAACTGTTTTTT.

This clonotype appeared a few times. V usage is TRBV4-1 and J usage is TRBJ2-3; the D gene could be TRBD1 or TRBD2 (6 bases each). This CDR3 comprises 16 residues. Germline V lookup: CDR1 MGHRA, CDR2 YSYEKL. V shed 4 bases and J shed 3 bases, with 17 bases lying between them. This CDR3 reads CASSPPVQGRTDTQYF. Here the CDR3 DNA reads TGCGCCAGCAGCCCTCCGGTGCAGGGGAGGACAGATACGCAGTATTTT.